This TCR beta chain was observed in a study of T-cell memory formation after mild COVID-19. TCRdb re-derived calls from the 5' RACE reads in MiXCR, one entry per CDR3 protein. The sample has approximately 500,000 distinct CDR3 sequences; 25% are singletons. Trimming removed 8 bases from V and 0 bases from J, with 4 bases in between. The CDR3 spans 12 residues. Germline V gene sequence: CDR1 SEHNR, CDR2 FQNEAQ (reference sequence). The TCR sequence derives from an adult woman who had mild COVID-19 (a few samples of this study predate the infection). Cell type and time point are not known. What was sequenced was PBMCs or a T cell subset sorted from them (not recorded which). The V gene is TRBV7-9, the J gene TRBJ1-4, with D unclear. The CDR3 DNA reads as TGTGCCAGCGGAACAACTAATGAAAAACTGTTTTTT. This translates into CASGTTNEKLFF. Looking up the rest from reference TRBV7-9 and TRBJ1-4 gives the full variable domain: DTGVSQNPRHKITKRGQNVTFRCDPISEHNRLYWYRQTLGQGPEFLTYFQNEAQLEKSRLLSDRFSAERPKGSFSTLEIQRTEQGDSAMYLCASGTTNEKLFFGSGTQLSVL.